This T cell receptor (beta chain) was recovered during a study of shared clonotypes between healthy human individuals (dated by TCRdb to the early 2020s). Describing the broader study: A few men and a couple of women, aged 18 to 49 years, made up the cohort. Different laboratories and diverse techniques were used to prepare libraries and sequence TCR repertoires, to increase sequencing depth and limit assay-specific biases. For each donor, three plates each were used for CD4 naive and CD4 memory, two plates were used for CD8 naive, and one plate was used for CD8 memory. Between about 0.8 and 8.9 billion PBMCs per donor were obtained by leukapheresis. To estimate repertoire size and how much clonotypes are shared between individuals, the study performed deep sequencing of blood TCR repertoires from about five healthy adults. Points the paper makes about the study in general: Naive subsets generally had larger estimated clonotype richness than memory subsets did. About 5% of naive CD4, 3.5% of naive CD8, approximately 2% of memory CD4, and more than 0.35% of memory CD8 clonotypes were shared across several donors. The small number of donors limited the genetic and exposure-history diversity represented. Based on pairwise subsampling, the degree of clonotype sharing among donors was expected to be affected by sequencing depth. Only blood was sampled, and tissue TCR repertoires likely differ from those in blood. Compared with non-shared clonotypes, clonotypes shared by all four sorted-subset donors had higher generation probabilities. Incomplete sequencing was indicated by rarefaction of sorted-subset datasets, despite the large sequencing depth.

The donors were healthy, HIV-negative adults who had no recently reported acute infections or vaccinations. Every donor was a Caucasian adult living in Nashville, Tennessee, USA. CD4+ T cells were enriched through magnetic negative selection, after which naive cells were positively selected on CD45RA and the remaining negative fraction served as the memory subset. After blood collection by leukapheresis, PBMCs were isolated using Ficoll-Histopaque density gradient centrifugation and then cryopreserved in the vapor phase of liquid nitrogen. Purity and quantity of every magnetically sorted T cell population were checked by analytical flow cytometry. Each sorted fraction had its genomic DNA isolated and then quantified by UV absorbance on a Nanodrop 2000c. TCR CDR3 regions were amplified from genomic DNA by multiplex PCR using the deep immunoSEQ assay. For each cell subset, the extracted genomic DNA was distributed evenly across all wells of several immunoSEQ 96-well plates, and each plate served as one replicate. For sorted subsets, around 200 ng genomic DNA, equal to approximately 30,000 T cell genomes, was loaded into each replicate PCR. The purified libraries were quantified using a Qubit 3.0 fluorometer, sized with a Bioanalyzer 2100, and then quantified again using the KAPA Library Quantification kit. A separate single-read 150-cycle Illumina NextSeq 550 flow cell was used to sequence each immunoSEQ 96-well plate. In the source study's methods: Because only junctional sequences without quality scores were contained in the immunoSEQ output, filtering matching that applied to full-length reads could not be performed. To assign V/J genes and CDR3, sequences were annotated using PyIR, a Python wrapper for IgBLAST v1.9, with IMGT germline references. Reads were removed for weak V/J assignments (E-value above 1e-6), missing CDR3, stop codons, out-of-frame junctions, or ambiguous translated residues. A V3J clonotype was defined by an identical inferred V gene, J gene, and CDR3 amino acid sequence. The percentage overlap between two repertoires was calculated by dividing the number of shared unique clonotypes by the size of the smaller repertoire. RTK rarefaction, the Chao1 estimator, and Recon v2.1 estimates of unobserved clonotypes were used to assess repertoire richness. Generation probabilities were computed with OLGA for all TCRbeta clonotypes obtained by the gDNA method from several donors. The table comes from immuneACCESS by way of TCRdb, which keeps in-frame sequences with V and J called. Part of the clones is missing from these tables; in studies checked, under half for an unresolved V gene and the rest for unknown reasons. V and J calls and clone size follow that table, whereas D and trimming were derived from the DNA. This sample comprises around 1 million clones, approximately 76% of them detected only once. Over 1.3% of the sample comes from the top ten.

From the cysteine up to the phenylalanine, the CDR3 has a length of 13 residues. Kept here is only the CDR3 DNA, which spans 39 bases and is read in frame from base 1. CDR1 is given as SQVTM and CDR2 as ANQGSEA, both from the germline V gene. Relative to germline, V is 2 bases shorter and J is 0 bases shorter, with 5 bases between their ends. A note on this clone: The antigen it binds to is not known. Within one base of it there is no much larger clone, and no base qualities were kept.

The receptor chain draws on TRBV29-1 and TRBJ1-3, with the D gene uncertain. Sequences were obtained from memory CD4+ T cells sorted from blood. Read against the paper, the sample's cell subset or site label means: CD45RA-negative fraction. The receptor was derived from a man younger than 35 in good health. The CDR3 region has the sequence CSVEPGSGNTIYF. DNA sequence: TGCAGCGTTGAACCAGGCTCTGGAAACACCATATATTTT. Where the CDR3 stops, the reference TRBV29-1 and TRBJ1-3 genes take over; the full variable domain is SAVISQKPSRDICQRGTSLTIQCQVDSQVTMMFWYRQQPGQSLTLIATANQGSEATYESGFVIDKFPISRPNLTFSTLTVSNMSPEDSSIYLCSVEPGSGNTIYFGEGSWLTVV.